Listed below are T cell receptor beta chains from one sample, sequenced in a study of cytomegalovirus exposure and HLA in healthy donors. Assay used: immunoSEQ multiplex PCR; TCRdb lists only in-frame clones, some missing. The table includes about 140,000 clones, roughly 81% detected once. The specimen was PBMCs. These receptors were taken from a young woman in good health and CMV-seronegative. Each CDR3 is given with its conserved first and last residue. D genes are given only for firm matches. A row's size may be missing; if present it is once, few, many or a size class.

J: TRBJ2-3
V: TRBV4-1
size: -
length: 15
D: TRBD1
DNA: TGCGCCAGCAGCCCGAACGACAGGGGGACAGATACGCAGTATTTT
CDR3: CASSPNDRGTDTQYF

J: TRBJ2-5
V: TRBV5-6
size: many
length: 17
D: TRBD2
DNA: TGTGCCAGCAGCTTGGGTATCGCTAGCGGGTACCAAGAGACCCAGTACTTC
CDR3: CASSLGIASGYQETQYF

J: TRBJ2-1
V: TRBV7-2
size: -
length: 15
D: TRBD1
DNA: TGTGCCAGCCACTCGACAGGGTCCTCCTACAATGAGCAGTTCTTC
CDR3: CASHSTGSSYNEQFF

J: TRBJ1-6
V: TRBV14
size: -
length: 14
D: -
DNA: TGTGCCAGCAGCCACAATTCTAAAAGGACAGCCCTCCACTTT
CDR3: CASSHNSKRTALHF

J: TRBJ2-5
V: TRBV7-2
size: -
length: 14
D: TRBD1
DNA: TGTGCCAGCAGCCCAAACAGGGGGCGAGAGACCCAGTACTTC
CDR3: CASSPNRGRETQYF

J: TRBJ1-3
V: TRBV5-1
size: -
length: 16
D: -
DNA: TGCGCCAGCAGCTTAACCTGGTCGGGAATTGGAAACACCATATATTTT
CDR3: CASSLTWSGIGNTIYF

J: TRBJ2-1
V: TRBV15
size: -
length: 17
D: -
DNA: TGTGCCACCAGCAAGTCGTGGGGAACCACTACGGGGAATGAGCAGTTCTTC
CDR3: CATSKSWGTTTGNEQFF

J: TRBJ2-7
V: TRBV7-9
size: -
length: 13
D: TRBD1
DNA: TGTGCCAGCCAGGACAGGGCAACCTACGAGCAGTACTTC
CDR3: CASQDRATYEQYF

J: TRBJ2-2
V: TRBV19
size: few
length: 16
D: -
DNA: TGTGCCAGTAGTATTCTTCGCGGGCGGAACACCGGGGAGCTGTTTTTT
CDR3: CASSILRGRNTGELFF

J: TRBJ1-3
V: TRBV5-8
size: -
length: 17
D: TRBD1
DNA: TGTGCCAGCAGCTTGCGAGACAGGGGAATAAATGGAAACACCATATATTTT
CDR3: CASSLRDRGINGNTIYF

J: TRBJ2-3
V: TRBV6-1
size: many
length: 15
D: TRBD2
DNA: TGTGCCAGCAGTGAACTAGCGGGGGGGCCAGATACGCAGTATTTT
CDR3: CASSELAGGPDTQYF

J: TRBJ2-1
V: TRBV18
size: -
length: 17
D: -
DNA: TGTGCCAGCTCACCCCTACTTCGGGGTACTACCTACAATGAGCAGTTCTTC
CDR3: CASSPLLRGTTYNEQFF

J: TRBJ1-1
V: TRBV30
size: once
length: 15
D: TRBD1
DNA: TGTGCCTGGAGTGCCGGGACAGGGGGGGATACTGAAGCTTTCTTT
CDR3: CAWSAGTGGDTEAFF

J: TRBJ2-2
V: TRBV4-2
size: -
length: 14
D: -
DNA: TGTGCCAGCAGCCGTCAGGGTGACACCGGGGAGCTGTTTTTT
CDR3: CASSRQGDTGELFF

J: TRBJ1-1
V: TRBV10-3
size: once
length: 12
D: -
DNA: TGTGCCATCAGTGACAGGAGGACTGAAGCTTTCTTT
CDR3: CAISDRRTEAFF

J: TRBJ2-7
V: TRBV11-2
size: -
length: 13
D: -
DNA: TGTGCCAGCAGCTTAGTCAGCTCCTACGAGCAGTACTTC
CDR3: CASSLVSSYEQYF

J: TRBJ2-7
V: TRBV5-1
size: -
length: 12
D: -
DNA: TGCGCCAGCAGCTTGGCTACCTACGAGCAGTACTTC
CDR3: CASSLATYEQYF

J: TRBJ2-1
V: TRBV27
size: -
length: 14
D: TRBD2
DNA: TGTGCCAGCAGTTTGAGGGAAGGGAGGGGTGAGCAGTTCTTC
CDR3: CASSLREGRGEQFF

J: TRBJ2-7
V: TRBV5-1
size: -
length: 17
D: TRBD1
DNA: TGCGCCAGCAGCTTTAGAACCGGACAGGGGGCCTCCTACGAGCAGTACTTC
CDR3: CASSFRTGQGASYEQYF

J: TRBJ1-2
V: TRBV4-2
size: -
length: 16
D: -
DNA: TGTGCCAGCAGCCAAGATAGACAGGTCTATCACTATGGCTACACCTTC
CDR3: CASSQDRQVYHYGYTF

J: TRBJ2-3
V: TRBV4-2
size: -
length: 13
D: -
DNA: TGTGCCAGCAGCCCGTTCGGCACAGATACGCAGTATTTT
CDR3: CASSPFGTDTQYF

J: TRBJ2-7
V: TRBV5-1
size: few
length: 13
D: -
DNA: TGCGCCAGCAGCCCCGGGGGGCGCTACGAGCAGTACTTC
CDR3: CASSPGGRYEQYF